This T cell receptor (beta chain) is drawn from a study of naive and memory T cell subsets. The beta constant-region primer was an equimolar mix of two oligonucleotides covering TRBC1 and TRBC2. Nested alpha and beta constant-region primers with the SP2 primer drove four PCR rounds on ligated cDNA. TCRdb re-analysed the UMI-ligation and nested PCR reads in MiXCR, keeping a single row per CDR3 protein. The sample carries 30,000 to 40,000 distinct CDR3 sequences, approximately 17% recorded once. Deletions cut 5 bases from V and 0 bases from J, with 13 bases between. Germline V gene data show CDR1 as MNHEY and CDR2 as SVGEGT. The CDR3 has 15 residues.

The V call is TRBV6-2 or TRBV6-3, the J call TRBJ1-1; TRBD1 is a possible D gene (5 bases). The sequenced sample consisted of effector memory CD4+ T cells from blood. The subset is: effector memory, CD45RA- CD27-. The TCR comes from a human donor in good health. The CDR3 is CASSRTGRMNTEAFF. Written as DNA, the CDR3 is TGTGCCAGCAGTCGAACGGGACGGATGAACACTGAAGCTTTCTTT.